The 22 T cell receptor beta chains listed next were all sequenced from one sample in a study of blood T cell repertoires in COVID-19 (dated by TCRdb to between 2020 and 2021). The method behind the library was the immunoSEQ multiplex PCR assay. Drawn from immuneACCESS, this table holds only the in-frame rearrangements with V and J called that TCRdb kept. Clones are partly lost; checked studies trace under half to an unresolved V gene and leave the rest unexplained. The sample table records nearly 90,000 clones; 88% of these occur just once. 11% of the sample lies in the top ten. What was sequenced was peripheral blood. The source is an elderly man with acute or convalescent COVID-19.

The V call is TRBV18, the J call TRBJ1-2, with a possible D match to TRBD1 (5 bases). This CDR3 has 14 amino acids. V lost 0 bases and J lost 4, with 9 bases in between. The germline gives CDR1 KGHSH, CDR2 LQKENI. CDR3 sequence: CASSPPGLIYGYTF. CDR3 bases: TGTGCCAGCTCACCACCGGGACTGATCTATGGCTACACCTTC.

This chain joins TRBV10-2 and TRBJ2-3; TRBD1 matches 8 bases. CDR3 size: 15 residues. The V segment lost 8 bases and the J segment 6 bases; nucleotides outside the gene matches: 13. The germline V gene has CDR1 WSHSY and CDR2 SAAADI. CDR3 protein: CASGDRQGLGDTQYF. In DNA form, the CDR3 reads TGCGCCAGCGGGGACCGACAGGGGTTGGGGGATACGCAGTATTTT.

The chain recombines TRBV18 with TRBJ2-5; D gene ambiguous. The CDR3 covers 13 residues. V dropped 3 bases and J dropped 2 bases, with 7 bases sitting between them. Germline CDR1 KGHSH, CDR2 LQKENI. The chain's CDR3 is CASSPGYQETQYF. As DNA, the CDR3 is TGTGCCAGCTCACCGGGCTATCAAGAGACCCAGTACTTC.

In this sample, this clone turned up once. The chain is built from TRBV5-6 and TRBJ1-2; D possibly corresponds to TRBD1 (6 bases). Trimming cost V 4 bases and J 7 bases, with 17 bases left between them. CDR1 is SGHDT, CDR2 YYEEEE, per germline. The CDR3 consists of 14 residues. In DNA, the CDR3 is TGTGCCAGCAGCCCTCTTACACAGGGTGGTGGCTACACCTTC. Its protein is CASSPLTQGGGYTF.

J is TRBJ1-3 and V is TRBV7-9; a possible D gene is TRBD1 (5 bases). Between the trimmed V and J ends, which lost 4 bases and 0 bases, there was a span of 16 bases. Looked up from germline, CDR1 is SEHNR and CDR2 is FQNEAQ (reference sequence). There are 17 residues in the CDR3. CDR3 sequence: CASSSIPGPDSGNTIYF. CDR3 sequence (DNA): TGTGCCAGCAGCTCGATTCCAGGGCCAGACTCTGGAAACACCATATATTTT.

V usage is TRBV20-1 and J usage is TRBJ2-5; 11 nucleotides line up with TRBD2. V lost 3 bases, J lost 3 bases, and 9 bases stayed unmatched. The CDR3 is 16 amino acids. CDR1 and CDR2 from the germline V gene are DFQATT and SNEGSKA (reference sequence). The CDR3 DNA is TGCAGTGCTAGTGTAGTACTAGCGGGAGCAAAAGAGACCCAGTACTTC. This translates into CSASVVLAGAKETQYF.

Here the CDR3 DNA reads TGTGCCAGCAGTTACCCACACTGGACTAGCGGGAGAACCACCTACGAGCAGTACTTC. This codes for CASSYPHWTSGRTTYEQYF. The V call is TRBV6-2 or TRBV6-3, the J call TRBJ2-7; TRBD2 matches 13 bases. Looked up from germline, CDR1 is MNHEY and CDR2 is SVGEGT. The V and J ends lost 2 bases and 2 bases, in that order; junction bases with no gene match: 12. The CDR3 spans 19 residues.

The J gene is TRBJ1-1, the V gene TRBV5-1; maybe TRBD1 (6 bases). The V and J ends lost 0 bases and 1 base respectively, with 10 bases between them. CDR1 SGHRS and CDR2 YFSETQ come from the germline V gene. This CDR3 spans 15 amino acids. CDR3 coding DNA: TGCGCCAGCAGCTTGGCCCGGACAGAGAACACTGAAGCTTTCTTT. Translation: CASSLARTENTEAFF.

This chain links TRBV5-1 with TRBJ1-1; D not resolved. V was shortened by 0 bases and J by 4 bases, with 13 bases between the two germline ends. Germline V lookup: CDR1 SGHRS, CDR2 YFSETQ. The CDR3 covers 15 residues. CDR3: CASSLGTYEGTEAFF. The CDR3 DNA sequence: TGCGCCAGCAGCTTGGGAACTTACGAGGGCACTGAAGCTTTCTTT.

V usage is TRBV27 and J usage is TRBJ2-3, with D tentatively TRBD2 (5 bases). The V end was cut by 5 bases, the J end by 2 bases, with 17 bases between. Germline CDR1 MNHEY, CDR2 SMNVEV (reference sequence). The CDR3 runs 16 residues. CDR3 region: CASSTPGSLPTDTQYF. The CDR3 DNA is TGTGCCAGCAGTACCCCGGGATCCCTCCCCACAGATACGCAGTATTTT.

The chain employs TRBV5-1 and TRBJ2-3, with D possibly matching TRBD1 (5 bases). Trimming pared 9 bases from V and 4 bases from J, leaving 15 bases between. The CDR3 extends over 13 amino acids. The V gene's germline CDR1 is SGHRS and CDR2 YFSETQ. CDR3 coding DNA: TGCGCCACCCGGGCCCAGGGCGCAGATACGCAGTATTTT. Residues: CATRAQGADTQYF.

The rearrangement links TRBV18 to TRBJ2-7; 8 bases are a match to TRBD1. The CDR3 covers 13 residues. With 3 bases clipped from V and 6 bases from J, the junction kept 4 bases outside the gene matches. Germline CDR1 and CDR2: KGHSH and LQKENI. The CDR3 here is CASSPGQVGEQYF. The CDR3 DNA sequence: TGTGCCAGCTCACCGGGACAGGTCGGCGAGCAGTACTTC.

The V call is TRBV25-1, the J call TRBJ1-5, with 11 positions matching TRBD1. Germline loops: CDR1 MGHDK, CDR2 SYGVNS. The CDR3 extends over 15 amino acids. The V gene end was trimmed by 4 bases and the J gene end by 2 bases; junction bases not matched to a gene: 1. CDR3 in DNA: TGTGCCAGCAGTGTGGGACAGGGGGGCAATCAGCCCCAGCATTTT. Residues: CASSVGQGGNQPQHF. Supplemented by reference TRBV25-1 and TRBJ1-5, the full variable domain reads EADIYQTPRYLVIGTGKKITLECSQTMGHDKMYWYQQDPGMELHLIHYSYGVNSTEKGDLSSESTVSRIRTEHFPLTLESARPSHTSQYLCASSVGQGGNQPQHFGDGTRLSIL.

Details on this clone: A junction end diverges from the germline sequence, so it may reflect a read error. This sequence joins TRBV5-4 and TRBJ2-3; the match to TRBD2 covers 16 bases. In germline, CDR1 is SGHNT, CDR2 YYREEE (reference sequence). The length of the CDR3 is 18 residues. CDR3 nucleotide sequence: TGTGCCAGCAGTTTGGGACTAGCGGGGGGGCTCAACACAGATACGCAGTATTTT. This translates into CASSLGLAGGLNTDTQYF.

This sequence joins TRBV5-1 and TRBJ1-2; D perhaps matches TRBD1 (6 bases). CDR3 length equals 15 residues. Deletions cut 2 bases from V and 3 bases from J, with 14 bases between. The germline V gene has CDR1 SGHRS and CDR2 YFSETQ. DNA for the CDR3: TGCGCCAGCAGCTTAGACGATGGACAGTACTATGGCTACACCTTC. This gives the protein CASSLDDGQYYGYTF.

The chain employs TRBV16 and TRBJ1-1, with 8 bases identical to TRBD1. The junction had 5 bases not matched to a gene; V was cut back by 6 bases and J by 11 bases. Germline CDR1 is KGHSY and CDR2 is FQNENV. This CDR3 contains 11 residues. The CDR3 spells CASRQQGEAFF. The CDR3, as DNA: TGTGCCAGCAGACAACAGGGGGAGGCTTTCTTT.

J is TRBJ1-2 and V is TRBV4-2; no firm D call. The CDR3 sequence is 16 residues long. V lost 5 bases and J lost 0, with 16 bases in between. Germline CDR1 LGHNA, CDR2 YNFKEQ. Here the CDR3 DNA reads TGTGCCAGCAGCGGAGGTGGGCAGGCGACTAACTATGGCTACACCTTC. Protein: CASSGGGQATNYGYTF.

CDR3 protein: CASSLGVAAETQYF. DNA for the CDR3: TGTGCCAGCAGCTTAGGGGTGGCAGCGGAGACCCAGTACTTC. V is TRBV7-2 and J is TRBJ2-5; D unresolved. The CDR3 runs 14 residues. CDR1 is SGHTA and CDR2 is FQGNSA in the germline V gene. Trimming cost V 1 base and J 5 bases, with 11 bases left between them. Full variable domain (outside the CDR3, taken from reference TRBV7-2 and TRBJ2-5): GAGVSQSPSNKVTEKGKDVELRCDPISGHTALYWYRQSLGQGLEFLIYFQGNSAPDKSGLPSDRFSAERTGGSVSTLTIQRTQQEDSAVYLCASSLGVAAETQYFGPGTRLLVL.

This rearrangement joins TRBV24-1 to TRBJ2-7; D possibly corresponds to TRBD2 (5 bases). The germline CDR1 and CDR2 sequences are KGHDR and SFDVKD. This CDR3 is built from 15 residues. V was trimmed by 0 bases and J by 6 bases, leaving 14 bases between them. The CDR3 loop is CATSDLGRAGGEQYF. The CDR3 DNA is TGTGCCACCAGTGATTTGGGGCGGGCGGGCGGCGAGCAGTACTTC.

The rearrangement uses TRBV4-1 and TRBJ2-7; TRBD2 matches 10 bases. V dropped 6 bases and J dropped 1; count of bases not matched to a gene: 9. The germline gives CDR1 MGHRA, CDR2 YSYEKL. The CDR3 sequence is 16 residues long. Written as DNA, the CDR3 is TGCGCCAGCAGTCGGGCTAGCGGGGGCCTTTCCTACGAGCAGTACTTC. Translated, it gives CASSRASGGLSYEQYF.

This sequence joins TRBV4-3 and TRBJ2-7; 7 bases line up with TRBD2. The V gene's germline CDR1 is LGHNA and CDR2 YSLEER. This CDR3 is 16 amino acids long. V shed 3 bases and J 1 base; nucleotides not matched to a gene: 9. CDR3 DNA sequence: TGCGCCAGCAGCCAGGTATGGGCGGGAGAGTCCTACGAGCAGTACTTC. Translating it yields CASSQVWAGESYEQYF.

V is TRBV29-1 and J is TRBJ2-7, with TRBD1 identical over 10 bases. Per germline, CDR1 SQVTM and CDR2 ANQGSEA. V was pared by 4 bases and J by 2 bases, with 2 bases of the junction left unmatched. This CDR3 is 13 amino acids long. This chain's CDR3 is CSVGTGGTYEQYF. The CDR3 DNA is TGCAGCGTTGGGACAGGGGGAACCTACGAGCAGTACTTC.